This T cell receptor (beta chain) was identified during a study of blood T cell repertoires in COVID-19. Study details: From the United States, Italy and Spain came samples of acute and convalescent COVID-19. Sources were T cells, B-cell-depleted T cells, or PBMCs; the material itself was cDNA or gDNA.

V lost 3 bases and J lost 0, with 18 bases in between. CDR3 length: 17 amino acids. CDR1 and CDR2 from the germline V gene are SGHTA and FQGNSA. In the authors' methods: Amplification of reference gene primers provided the estimated nucleated cell counts. This table comes from immunoSEQ multiplex PCR, and its TCRdb copy is limited to in-frame clones, with some not included. D and trimming come from the DNA, and the V and J calls and clone size come from that table. The sample yields over 100,000 clones, more than 70% seen once. There are a few counts of this clone. The sequenced sample was peripheral blood. The clonotype was recovered from a man between 45 and 60 years old with acute or convalescent COVID-19. The chain joins TRBV7-2 to TRBJ2-7; D gene ambiguous. The CDR3 DNA sequence: TGTGCCAGCAGCTTCATATCACCGTCACAGATCTCCTACGAGCAGTACTTC. Amino acids: CASSFISPSQISYEQYF.